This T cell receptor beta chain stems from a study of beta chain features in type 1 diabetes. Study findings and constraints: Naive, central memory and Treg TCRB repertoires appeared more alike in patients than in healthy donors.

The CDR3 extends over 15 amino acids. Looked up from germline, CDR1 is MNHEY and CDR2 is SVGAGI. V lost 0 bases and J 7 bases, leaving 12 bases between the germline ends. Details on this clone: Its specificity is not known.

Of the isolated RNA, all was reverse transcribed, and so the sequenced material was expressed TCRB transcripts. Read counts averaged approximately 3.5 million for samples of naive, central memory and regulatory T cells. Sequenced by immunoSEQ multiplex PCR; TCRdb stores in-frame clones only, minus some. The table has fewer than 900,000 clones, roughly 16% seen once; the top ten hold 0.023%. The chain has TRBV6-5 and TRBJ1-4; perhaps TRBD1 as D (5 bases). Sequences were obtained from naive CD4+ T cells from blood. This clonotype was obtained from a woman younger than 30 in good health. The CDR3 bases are TGTGCCAGCAGTTACTCTCCAGGCAGGGTTGAAAAACTGTTTTTT. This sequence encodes CASSYSPGRVEKLFF.